Sequencing of this T cell receptor (beta chain) was carried out in a study of blood T cell repertoires in COVID-19. Overall study: Nucleic acid was either cDNA or gDNA, and it came from T cells, B-cell-depleted T cells, or PBMCs.

The germline V gene encodes CDR1 LNHNV and CDR2 YYDKDF (reference sequence). This CDR3 has 15 residues. With V trimmed by 3 bases and J by 2 bases, 5 bases remained unmatched. TCRdb's table, derived via immunoSEQ multiplex PCR, lists solely in-frame clones and lacks some. This table holds 75,000 to 80,000 clones, 86% found once. This chain links TRBV15 with TRBJ2-7, with TRBD1 matching over 9 bases. This clonotype originated in a human donor in a cohort sampled during active COVID-19. The sample was peripheral blood. In nucleotides, the CDR3 is TGTGCCACCAGCAGTCAAGACAGGGGGACCTACGAGCAGTACTTC. Protein: CATSSQDRGTYEQYF.